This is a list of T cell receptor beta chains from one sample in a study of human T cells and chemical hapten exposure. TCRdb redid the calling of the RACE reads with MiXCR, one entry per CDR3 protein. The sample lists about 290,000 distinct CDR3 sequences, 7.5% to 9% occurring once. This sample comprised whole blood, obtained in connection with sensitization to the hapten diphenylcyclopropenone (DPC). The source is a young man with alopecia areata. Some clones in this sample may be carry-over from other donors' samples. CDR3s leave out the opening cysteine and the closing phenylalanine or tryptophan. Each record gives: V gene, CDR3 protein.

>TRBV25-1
ASSESGQIVSYGYT
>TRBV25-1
ASRSPSGTENYGYT
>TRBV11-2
ASSADRVNTGELF
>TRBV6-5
ASSLGQGSGYT
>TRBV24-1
ATSQSDTQY
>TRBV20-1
SGRQVDTGELF
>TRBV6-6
ASRARLVPTSGHTDTQY
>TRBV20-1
SARDQGRVTEAF
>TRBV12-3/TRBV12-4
ASTLGSGIGSPLH
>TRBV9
ASSPGTNYNEQF
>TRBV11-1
ASSKLRDSTPNEQF
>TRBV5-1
ASSSSGRREETQY
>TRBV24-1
ATSGGPWVNEKLF
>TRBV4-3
ASSQDPSYGYT
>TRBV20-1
SELAGGRGEQF
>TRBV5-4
ASSLTLAGLKGKDTQY
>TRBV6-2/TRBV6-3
ASRPTSGELF
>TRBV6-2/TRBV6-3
ASSSGEKLF
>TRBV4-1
ASSQETKLF
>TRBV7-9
ASSLMAAYEQY
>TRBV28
ASSILDMDQPQH
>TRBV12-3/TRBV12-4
AAGRFSYNEQF
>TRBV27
ASSVILAGGPIYNEQF
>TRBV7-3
ASSSTPQVTGELF
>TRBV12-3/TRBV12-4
ASSLYRRDYGYT
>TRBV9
ASSVEGLSYNEQF
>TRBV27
ASSSLEGWWTEAF
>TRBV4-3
ASSQDDRGQIGYT
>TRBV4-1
ASSQVRLVKADTQY
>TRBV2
ASIEGILDGYT
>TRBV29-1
SVATAYFKNIQY
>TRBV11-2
ASKLFWVGVPDTQY
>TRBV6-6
ASSNRDTRSPLH
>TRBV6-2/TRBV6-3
ASTNRRTSHS